This entry lists 25 T cell receptor beta chains sequenced from one sample in a study of blood T cell repertoires in COVID-19. Sequenced by immunoSEQ multiplex PCR; TCRdb stores in-frame clones only, minus some. The sample holds 250,000 or so clones, roughly 84% seen once. Sequenced material: PBMCs or T cells enriched from blood (not recorded which). The receptor source for this set is a man aged 50-59 years who had recovered from COVID-19.

V is TRBV5-4 and J is TRBJ2-3; a weak D match, TRBD2 (6 bases). The length of the CDR3 is 15 residues. Germline loops: CDR1 SGHNT, CDR2 YYREEE (reference sequence). V was shortened by 0 bases and J by 1 base, with 9 bases between the two germline ends. The CDR3 DNA reads as TGTGCCAGCAGCTTGGTAGGCGGGGGCACAGATACGCAGTATTTT. It yields the protein CASSLVGGGTDTQYF. The full variable domain, with the rest looked up from reference TRBV5-4 and TRBJ2-3, is ETGVTQSPTHLIKTRGQQVTLRCSSQSGHNTVSWYQQALGQGPQFIFQYYREEENGRGNFPPRFSGLQFPNYSSELNVNALELDDSALYLCASSLVGGGTDTQYFGPGTRLTVL.

The chain carries TRBV7-9 and TRBJ2-3, with D tentatively TRBD2 (5 bases). The CDR3 totals 15 residues. V was cut by 5 bases and J by 0 bases, with 12 bases left in between. Germline loops: CDR1 SEHNR, CDR2 FQNEAQ (reference sequence). The CDR3 is CASSRGLPSTDTQYF. The DNA for the CDR3 is TGTGCCAGCAGCCGAGGACTCCCCAGCACAGATACGCAGTATTTT.

This clone occurred a few times. The chain recombines TRBV14 with TRBJ1-3; unclear D gene. The V and J ends lost 2 bases and 4 bases respectively, with 6 bases between them. Germline V gene lookup returns CDR1 SGHDN and CDR2 FVKESK. The CDR3 is made up of 13 amino acids. CDR3 nucleotide sequence: TGTGCCAGCAGCCAATTCTTGGGAAACACCATATATTTT. Translated: CASSQFLGNTIYF. Together with reference TRBV14 and TRBJ1-3, the CDR3 gives the full variable domain: EAGVTQFPSHSVIEKGQTVTLRCDPISGHDNLYWYRRVMGKEIKFLLHFVKESKQDESGMPNNRFLAERTGGTYSTLKVQPAELEDSGVYFCASSQFLGNTIYFGEGSWLTVV.

This clone is a singleton in its sample. The chain couples TRBV5-1 to TRBJ2-1; 10 bases line up with TRBD2. The CDR3 spans 18 residues. V dropped 0 bases and J dropped 7; count of bases not matched to a gene: 13. Per the germline V gene, CDR1 is SGHRS and CDR2 is YFSETQ. The CDR3 spells CASSLAGTSVRPLNEQFF. In DNA, the CDR3 is TGCGCCAGCAGCTTGGCTGGGACTAGCGTACGCCCATTAAATGAGCAGTTCTTC.

Here the CDR3 DNA reads TGTGCCAGCAGCTCTCCTCAGGGGGATTCACCCCTCCACTTT. Its protein is CASSSPQGDSPLHF. This chain uses TRBV5-4 with TRBJ1-6; 7 bases agree with TRBD1. Germline V gene sequence: CDR1 SGHNT, CDR2 YYREEE (reference sequence). J gave up 8 bases and V 3 bases, and 5 bases lay outside the gene matches. The CDR3 totals 14 residues.

The V gene is TRBV24-1, the J gene TRBJ2-2; the match to TRBD2 covers 7 bases. The CDR3 is 16 residues long. The V gene end was trimmed by 0 bases and the J gene end by 6 bases; junction bases not matched to a gene: 6. Germline CDR1 and CDR2: KGHDR and SFDVKD. The CDR3 sequence is CATSDLRLALPGELFF. The CDR3 nucleotides read TGTGCCACCAGTGATTTGCGACTAGCCCTTCCCGGGGAGCTGTTTTTT.

The V call is TRBV27, the J call TRBJ2-7, with D possibly TRBD2 on 5 matching bases. Germline V gene sequence: CDR1 MNHEY, CDR2 SMNVEV (reference sequence). This CDR3 is 12 amino acids long. With 7 bases removed from V and 0 bases from J, the gap between germline ends came to 7 bases. The DNA of the CDR3 is TGTGCCAGCAAAGACTACTCCTACGAGCAGTACTTC. Its translation: CASKDYSYEQYF.

This rearrangement joins TRBV19 to TRBJ2-5; 11 nucleotides line up with TRBD1. The V gene end was trimmed by 7 bases and the J gene end by 5 bases; junction bases not matched to a gene: 9. Germline-derived CDR1 and CDR2 are LNHDA and SQIVND (reference sequence). The CDR3 covers 15 residues. CDR3 sequence: CASNPRTGGRETQYF. DNA for the CDR3: TGTGCCAGTAACCCTCGGACAGGGGGCAGGGAGACCCAGTACTTC.

The chain employs TRBV5-1 and TRBJ1-5; 7 nucleotides line up with TRBD1. The V and J ends lost 3 bases and 11 bases, in that order; junction bases with no gene match: 14. This CDR3 comprises 15 residues. Per germline, CDR1 SGHRS and CDR2 YFSETQ. CDR3 nucleotide sequence: TGCGCCAGCAGCTGGGGGGACAGTGCGACGGGGGCCCAGCATTTT. It yields the protein CASSWGDSATGAQHF.

The chain carries TRBV3-1 (or the pseudogene TRBV3-2) and TRBJ2-1; 7 positions match TRBD2. This CDR3 has 20 residues. CDR1 and CDR2 (germline): LGHDT, YNNKEL (reference sequence). Trimming cost V 2 bases and J 0 bases; bases outside gene matches: 16. The CDR3 spells CASSQFSTLAFQSSYNEQFF. CDR3 nucleotides: TGTGCCAGCAGCCAATTTTCGACACTAGCGTTTCAAAGCTCCTACAATGAGCAGTTCTTC.

The chain has TRBV7-3 and TRBJ1-1; no reliable D call. This CDR3 is 14 amino acids long. V lost 1 base and J 3 bases, leaving 9 bases between the germline ends. From germline, CDR1 is SGHTA and CDR2 FQGTGA. CDR3 loop: CASSLSGPYTEAFF. In nucleotides, the CDR3 is TGTGCCAGCAGCTTAAGTGGGCCGTACACTGAAGCTTTCTTT.

This clone has a handful of counts. The chain joins TRBV5-1 to TRBJ2-1, with TRBD1 matching 12 bases. Per germline, CDR1 SGHRS and CDR2 YFSETQ. The CDR3 length is 15 residues. Trimming took 4 bases from V and 7 from J; bases not matched to a gene: 6. CDR3 sequence: CASSTGQGAVNEQFF. The CDR3 bases are TGCGCCAGCAGCACGGGACAGGGGGCGGTAAATGAGCAGTTCTTC.

The J gene is TRBJ1-1, the V gene TRBV5-4; a possible D gene is TRBD1 (5 bases). Trimming pared 2 bases from V and 6 bases from J, leaving 8 bases between. The CDR3 spans 12 residues. Germline loops: CDR1 SGHNT, CDR2 YYREEE (reference sequence). CDR3 sequence (DNA): TGTGCCAGCAGCTTAGGGGTTGCTGAAGCTTTCTTT. This gives the protein CASSLGVAEAFF.

The chain carries TRBV30 and TRBJ1-3; 7 bases fit TRBD1. Germline-derived CDR1 and CDR2 are GTSNPN and SVGIG (reference sequence). The CDR3 consists of 16 residues. The V and J ends lost 2 bases and 0 bases, in that order; junction bases with no gene match: 7. Here the CDR3 reads CAWSIQGSSSGNTIYF. The CDR3, as DNA: TGTGCCTGGAGTATACAGGGGTCAAGCTCTGGAAACACCATATATTTT.

For the CDR3, the DNA is TGTGCCAGTAGTATAGGACAGGGGGAACGAAAACTGTTTTTT. It encodes CASSIGQGERKLFF. The V and J genes are TRBV19 and TRBJ1-4; TRBD1 aligns across 9 bases. CDR1 and CDR2 (germline): LNHDA, SQIVND (reference sequence). The CDR3 is 14 residues long. Trimming removed 1 base from V and 10 bases from J; junction bases left unmatched: 4.

This clone was observed once. This chain uses TRBV10-2 with TRBJ2-3, with 14 positions matching TRBD2. Germline trimming cut 5 bases from V and 6 bases from J; bases unmatched to any gene: 13. CDR3 length: 18 amino acids. Germline V lookup: CDR1 WSHSY, CDR2 SAAADI. CDR3 sequence: CASSPRLAGGPGKDTQYF. As DNA, the CDR3 is TGCGCCAGCAGTCCACGACTAGCGGGGGGGCCAGGAAAGGATACGCAGTATTTT.

The chain carries TRBV11-3 and TRBJ2-1, with 7 bases that match TRBD2. Per the germline V gene, CDR1 is SGHNT and CDR2 is YENEEA. This CDR3 is built from 14 residues. The V and J ends lost 4 bases and 8 bases, in that order; junction bases with no gene match: 8. The CDR3: CASSWRESGHEQFF. CDR3 nucleotide sequence: TGTGCCAGCAGCTGGCGGGAGAGTGGGCATGAGCAGTTCTTC. Filled out from reference TRBV11-3 and TRBJ2-1, the complete variable domain reads EAGVVQSPRYKIIEKKQPVAFWCNPISGHNTLYWYLQNLGQGPELLIRYENEEAVDDSQLPKDRFSAERLKGVDSTLKIQPAELGDSAVYLCASSWRESGHEQFFGPGTRLTVL.

This chain joins TRBV11-1 and TRBJ2-7, with TRBD1 identical over 10 bases. The CDR3 is 16 amino acids. Germline lookup yields CDR1 SGHAT and CDR2 FQDESV (reference sequence). V gave up 3 bases and J gave up 4 bases; unmatched junction bases: 9. CDR3 region: CASSFARDRGFYEQYF. The CDR3 DNA reads as TGTGCCAGCAGCTTTGCTCGGGACAGGGGCTTTTACGAGCAGTACTTC. The whole variable domain, filled in from reference TRBV11-1 and TRBJ2-7, reads EAEVAQSPRYKITEKSQAVAFWCDPISGHATLYWYRQILGQGPELLVQFQDESVVDDSQLPKDRFSAERLKGVDSTLKIQPAELGDSAMYLCASSFARDRGFYEQYFGPGTRLTVT.

The chain recombines TRBV10-2 with TRBJ2-3, with 7 bases that match TRBD2. V shed 3 bases, J shed 2 bases, and the junction held 14 bases outside the gene matches. Germline V gene data show CDR1 as WSHSY and CDR2 as SAAADI. This CDR3 is built from 18 residues. The CDR3 DNA reads as TGCGCCAGCAGTGATTCAGCGGGAACACCATCCTTCACAGATACGCAGTATTTT. Its translation: CASSDSAGTPSFTDTQYF.

This chain uses TRBV12-2 with TRBJ2-5; TRBD1 reflects the table's D call only, with no check against the DNA. TRBV12-2 is designated a pseudogene. The CDR3 extends over 13 amino acids. The CDR3 region has the DNA TGTGCAAGTCGCTTCGACAGGGAAGAGACCCAGTACTTC. It yields the protein CASRFDREETQYF.

The chain is built from TRBV10-3 and TRBJ2-2; D perhaps matches TRBD2 (5 bases). CDR1 and CDR2 (germline): ENHRY, SYGVKD. The V and J ends lost 3 bases and 5 bases respectively, with 16 bases between them. This CDR3 is 16 amino acids long. The CDR3 DNA reads as TGTGCCATCAGTGACTCACGGGGTAAGGTGACCGGGGAGCTGTTTTTT. As protein: CAISDSRGKVTGELFF.

The gene calls are TRBV9 and TRBJ2-7; maybe TRBD1 (5 bases). The CDR3 runs to 15 residues. V shed 4 bases and J shed 2 bases, with 16 bases lying between them. The germline gives CDR1 SGDLS, CDR2 YYNGEE. The chain's CDR3 is CASSRQPNSPYEQYF. As DNA, the CDR3 is TGTGCCAGCAGCCGACAGCCTAATAGTCCCTACGAGCAGTACTTC. Full variable domain (outside the CDR3, taken from reference TRBV9 and TRBJ2-7): DSGVTQTPKHLITATGQRVTLRCSPRSGDLSVYWYQQSLDQGLQFLIQYYNGEERAKGNILERFSAQQFPDLHSELNLSSLELGDSALYFCASSRQPNSPYEQYFGPGTRLTVT.

The rearrangement uses TRBV24-1 and TRBJ2-6; D ambiguous. CDR3 length equals 13 residues. With 9 bases removed from V and 1 base from J, the gap between germline ends came to 6 bases. From germline, CDR1 is KGHDR and CDR2 SFDVKD. CDR3 region: CATELSGANVLTF. For the CDR3, the DNA is TGTGCCACCGAGTTGTCTGGGGCCAACGTCCTGACTTTC.

The chain employs TRBV29-1 and TRBJ1-4, with a possible D match to TRBD1 (6 bases). Germline V gene data show CDR1 as SQVTM and CDR2 as ANQGSEA. The CDR3 length is 13 residues. Trimming shortened V by 7 bases and J by 7 bases, and 16 bases separated the two germline ends. CDR3 in DNA: TGCAGCGGACTGGACTGGGACACTGAAAAACTGTTTTTT. This gives the protein CSGLDWDTEKLFF.

V usage is TRBV6-5 and J usage is TRBJ1-6, with 10 bases that match TRBD1. CDR3 length equals 16 residues. Per germline, CDR1 MNHEY and CDR2 SVGAGI. J gave up 7 bases and V 4 bases, and 7 bases lay outside the gene matches. CDR3 DNA sequence: TGTGCCAGCAGTTCGTGGGACAGGGGAACAAATTCACCCCTCCACTTT. Translating gives CASSSWDRGTNSPLHF.